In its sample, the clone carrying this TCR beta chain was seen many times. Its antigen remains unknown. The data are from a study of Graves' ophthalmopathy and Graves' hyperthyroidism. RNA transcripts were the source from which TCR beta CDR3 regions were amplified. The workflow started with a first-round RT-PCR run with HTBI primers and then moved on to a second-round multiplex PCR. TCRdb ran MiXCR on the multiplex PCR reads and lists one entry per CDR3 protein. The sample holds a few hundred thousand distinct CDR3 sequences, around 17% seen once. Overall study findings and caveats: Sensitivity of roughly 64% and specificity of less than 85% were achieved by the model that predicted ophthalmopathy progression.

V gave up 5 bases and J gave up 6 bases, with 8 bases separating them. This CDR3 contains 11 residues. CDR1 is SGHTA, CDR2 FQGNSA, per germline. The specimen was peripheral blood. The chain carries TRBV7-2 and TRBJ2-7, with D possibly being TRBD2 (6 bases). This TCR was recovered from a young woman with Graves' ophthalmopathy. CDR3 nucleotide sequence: TGTGCCAGCAGCCCCGGGAGCGAGCAGTACTTC. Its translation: CASSPGSEQYF.